The 17 T cell receptor beta chains in this list originate from one sample, sequenced in a study of blood T cell repertoires in COVID-19. Assay: immunoSEQ multiplex PCR; the TCRdb copy retains only in-frame clones and omits some. The table lists some 220,000 clones, about four fifths of them singletons. The sequencing input was PBMCs or T cells enriched from blood (not recorded which). The receptors were gathered from a woman in her 40s with acute COVID-19.

The rearrangement joins TRBV6-2 or TRBV6-3 to TRBJ2-1, with a possible D match to TRBD2 (5 bases). CDR3 size: 15 residues. CDR1 is MNHEY, CDR2 SVGEGT, per germline. Trimming took off 5 bases at V and 6 bases at J, with 17 bases between the two ends. The CDR3 here is CASSRYRGDFNEQFF. The CDR3, as DNA: TGTGCCAGCAGTCGGTATCGGGGTGACTTCAATGAGCAGTTCTTC.

In this sample, this clone turned up once. The chain employs TRBV13 and TRBJ1-1; the D is unclear. The CDR3 is 14 residues long. CDR1 PRHDT and CDR2 FYEKMQ come from the germline V gene (reference sequence). The V end was cut by 5 bases, the J end by 3 bases, with 13 bases between. CDR3 sequence (DNA): TGTGCCAGCAGCGCGGGTCGGGCAGACACTGAAGCTTTCTTT. Amino acid sequence: CASSAGRADTEAFF.

The J gene is TRBJ2-5, the V gene TRBV18; TRBD2 matches at 8 bases. Germline V gene data show CDR1 as KGHSH and CDR2 as LQKENI. The CDR3 covers 16 residues. The junction had 9 bases not matched to a gene; V was cut back by 2 bases and J by 4 bases. The CDR3 region is CASSPGAGRATETQYF. The CDR3 DNA reads TGTGCCAGCTCACCAGGGGCCGGGAGGGCCACAGAGACCCAGTACTTC.

As DNA, the CDR3 is TGCGCCAGCAGCTCCCAGACCACAGGGAGTGGCTCCTATAATTCACCCCTCCACTTT. Encoded protein: CASSSQTTGSGSYNSPLHF. The chain is built from TRBV5-1 and TRBJ1-6, with D possibly matching TRBD1 (6 bases). V shed 3 bases and J shed 0 bases, with 19 bases lying between them. This CDR3 region has 19 residues. The germline gives CDR1 SGHRS, CDR2 YFSETQ.

This clone was counted a few times. V is TRBV7-2 and J is TRBJ2-7; D possibly corresponds to TRBD1 (6 bases). The CDR3 loop spans 15 amino acids. Germline loops: CDR1 SGHTA, CDR2 FQGNSA. V lost 5 bases and J lost 0, with 14 bases in between. The CDR3 nucleotides read TGTGCCAGCAGCCCAGGGGTCTTTCGCTCCTACGAGCAGTACTTC. Translating it yields CASSPGVFRSYEQYF. Combining the CDR3 with reference TRBV7-2 and TRBJ2-7 gives the whole variable domain GAGVSQSPSNKVTEKGKDVELRCDPISGHTALYWYRQSLGQGLEFLIYFQGNSAPDKSGLPSDRFSAERTGGSVSTLTIQRTQQEDSAVYLCASSPGVFRSYEQYFGPGTRLTVT.

The chain carries TRBV5-1 and TRBJ1-5; a possible D gene is TRBD1 (6 bases). Germline V gene sequence: CDR1 SGHRS, CDR2 YFSETQ. V lost 4 bases to trimming and J lost 5 bases, with 10 bases between them. The CDR3 extends over 13 amino acids. CDR3 bases: TGCGCCAGCAGCCCTTCAGGGGATCAGCCCCAGCATTTT. Amino acid sequence: CASSPSGDQPQHF. Full variable domain (rest looked up from reference TRBV5-1 and TRBJ1-5): KAGVTQTPRYLIKTRGQQVTLSCSPISGHRSVSWYQQTPGQGLQFLFEYFSETQRNKGNFPGRFSGRQFSNSRSEMNVSTLELGDSALYLCASSPSGDQPQHFGDGTRLSIL.

The V gene is TRBV9, the J gene TRBJ2-1; D might be TRBD2 (5 bases). Germline CDR1 is SGDLS and CDR2 is YYNGEE. V was clipped by 6 bases and J by 8 bases, with 12 bases between them. The CDR3 is 12 residues long. CDR3 sequence: CASTKREHEQFF. The CDR3 DNA reads as TGTGCCAGCACCAAGAGGGAGCATGAGCAGTTCTTC.

The gene calls are TRBV11-3 and TRBJ2-2, with 9 bases that match TRBD2. Looked up from germline, CDR1 is SGHNT and CDR2 is YENEEA. The CDR3 runs to 16 residues. Unmatched junction bases numbered 8, after V lost 5 bases and J lost 4 bases. The CDR3 nucleotides read TGTGCCAGCAGCCCATCGACTAGCGGTGTCACCGGGGAGCTGTTTTTT. Protein: CASSPSTSGVTGELFF.

This rearrangement joins TRBV7-2 to TRBJ2-1; TRBD2 is a possible D gene (5 bases). The ends were cut back, 5 bases at V and 0 bases at J, with 14 bases in the middle. This CDR3 has 16 amino acids. From germline, CDR1 is SGHTA and CDR2 FQGNSA. The CDR3 is CASSLQVGSSYNEQFF. In nucleotides, the CDR3 is TGTGCCAGCAGCCTCCAGGTGGGGAGCTCCTACAATGAGCAGTTCTTC.

The gene calls are TRBV18 and TRBJ1-3; the match to TRBD1 covers 8 bases. The CDR3 runs 17 residues. J lost 2 bases, V lost 5 bases, and 11 bases had no gene match. Germline V gene sequence: CDR1 KGHSH, CDR2 LQKENI. CDR3 loop: CASSANRQGRTGNTIYF. CDR3 sequence (DNA): TGTGCCAGCTCAGCCAATCGACAGGGGAGGACTGGAAACACCATATATTTT.

This clone was seen more than once but under ten times. The V call is TRBV3-1 (or the pseudogene TRBV3-2), the J call TRBJ1-5, with TRBD1 identical over 8 bases. V dropped 6 bases and J dropped 1; count of bases not matched to a gene: 5. CDR1 and CDR2 (germline): LGHDT, YNNKEL (reference sequence). This CDR3 region has 15 residues. The CDR3 reads CASSPRGLSNQPQHF. CDR3 DNA sequence: TGTGCCAGCAGTCCCAGGGGGCTGAGCAATCAGCCCCAGCATTTT.

The chain has TRBV6-6 and TRBJ1-5; a possible D gene is TRBD1 (5 bases). The CDR3 runs 12 residues. V was pared by 6 bases and J by 7 bases, with 10 bases between. Germline assignment: CDR1 MNHNY and CDR2 SVGAGI (reference sequence). CDR3 nucleotides: TGTGCCAGCAGCGTCAGGGAACAGCCCCAGCATTTT. It yields the protein CASSVREQPQHF.

The rearrangement joins TRBV5-1 to TRBJ2-3; TRBD2 aligns across 9 bases. CDR1 and CDR2 from the germline V gene are SGHRS and YFSETQ. This CDR3 comprises 16 residues. With V trimmed by 0 bases and J by 3 bases, 5 bases remained unmatched. In DNA form, the CDR3 reads TGCGCCAGCAGCTTGGATAGTAGCGGGAGAACAGATACGCAGTATTTT. Protein: CASSLDSSGRTDTQYF.

The chain joins TRBV27 to TRBJ2-7; D may be TRBD2 (6 bases). Germline V CDR1 and CDR2: MNHEY, SMNVEV (reference sequence). Trimming stripped 6 bases from V and 1 base from J, with 7 bases between. The length of the CDR3 is 12 residues. CDR3 DNA sequence: TGTGCCAGCAGCGGGACTTCCTACGAGCAGTACTTC. It is translated as CASSGTSYEQYF.

V and J are TRBV29-1 and TRBJ2-3; 10 bases map to TRBD2. Germline values: CDR1 SQVTM, CDR2 ANQGSEA. The V and J ends lost 5 bases and 4 bases, in that order; junction bases with no gene match: 3. The CDR3 covers 13 residues. CDR3 in amino acids: CSVIAGGPDTQYF. The CDR3 nucleotides read TGCAGCGTTATAGCGGGGGGCCCAGATACGCAGTATTTT.

The chain uses TRBV24-1 and TRBJ1-1; tentative D call: TRBD1 (6 bases). This CDR3 region has 13 residues. Between the trimmed V and J ends, which lost 3 bases and 7 bases, there was a span of 11 bases. The germline V gene has CDR1 KGHDR and CDR2 SFDVKD. The DNA for the CDR3 is TGTGCCACCAGTGATCCCGGACAGAGTGAAGCTTTCTTT. Its protein is CATSDPGQSEAFF.

The genes are TRBV6-5 and TRBJ2-7; TRBD1 agrees at 7 bases. CDR3 length equals 14 residues. J was trimmed by 2 bases and V by 6 bases; bases with no gene match: 7. Germline V gives CDR1 MNHEY, CDR2 SVGAGI. CDR3 protein: CASRTGNVPYEQYF. CDR3 sequence (DNA): TGTGCCAGCAGGACAGGGAATGTACCCTACGAGCAGTACTTC.